This is a list of T cell receptor beta chains from one sample in a study of T-cell reconstitution after alpha-beta-depleted transplantation in children. TCRdb re-analysed the PCR reads in MiXCR, keeping a single row per CDR3 protein. This table holds a few hundred thousand distinct CDR3 sequences, over 9.5% found once. Here the sequenced sample was PBMCs from the stem cell graft donor, taken from the stem cell graft. These receptors all stem from a human donor who donated a stem cell graft to a child with SCID. The CDR3 runs from the conserved cysteine through the conserved F or W. Fields, in order: J gene, V gene, D gene, CDR3 length, clone size, CDR3 protein, CDR3 DNA. A D gene is named only where the DNA matches it firmly. Part of the rows lack a size; the others show once, few, many or a class for expanded clones.

j_call: TRBJ1-1
v_call: TRBV29-1
d_call: .
cdr3_length: 13
clone_size: .
cdr3_aa: CSVVQGQDTEAFF
cdr3_nt: TGCAGCGTTGTCCAGGGGCAGGACACTGAAGCTTTCTTT

j_call: TRBJ2-5
v_call: TRBV20-1
d_call: TRBD2
cdr3_length: 13
clone_size: many
cdr3_aa: CSALAGNQETQYF
cdr3_nt: TGCAGTGCTCTAGCGGGGAACCAAGAGACCCAGTACTTC

j_call: TRBJ2-3
v_call: TRBV20-1
d_call: TRBD1
cdr3_length: 14
clone_size: many
cdr3_aa: CSAIDRGRRDTQYF
cdr3_nt: TGCAGTGCCATTGACAGGGGGCGCAGAGATACGCAGTATTTT

j_call: TRBJ1-4
v_call: TRBV7-9
d_call: .
cdr3_length: 13
clone_size: .
cdr3_aa: CASSRAGLEKLFF
cdr3_nt: TGTGCCAGCAGCCGAGCAGGGTTAGAAAAACTGTTTTTT

j_call: TRBJ2-1
v_call: TRBV20-1
d_call: .
cdr3_length: 16
clone_size: many
cdr3_aa: CSASYPPWGGLHEQFF
cdr3_nt: TGCAGTGCTAGTTATCCCCCGTGGGGGGGCCTCCATGAGCAGTTCTTC

j_call: TRBJ1-2
v_call: TRBV20-1
d_call: TRBD1
cdr3_length: 14
clone_size: many
cdr3_aa: CSARGIRQGDGYTF
cdr3_nt: TGCAGTGCTAGAGGGATAAGACAGGGAGATGGCTACACCTTC

j_call: TRBJ1-2
v_call: TRBV20-1
d_call: .
cdr3_length: 12
clone_size: many
cdr3_aa: CSAPTANYGYTF
cdr3_nt: TGCAGTGCGCCGACAGCTAACTATGGCTACACCTTC

j_call: TRBJ1-6
v_call: TRBV5-1
d_call: .
cdr3_length: 16
clone_size: many
cdr3_aa: CASSFQTIGPGSPLHF
cdr3_nt: TGCGCCAGCAGCTTCCAGACCATCGGGCCTGGTTCACCCCTCCACTTT

j_call: TRBJ1-6
v_call: TRBV5-1
d_call: .
cdr3_length: 14
clone_size: many
cdr3_aa: CASSLDRENSPLHF
cdr3_nt: TGCGCCAGCAGCTTGGACAGAGAAAATTCACCCCTCCACTTT

j_call: TRBJ1-5
v_call: TRBV10-3
d_call: .
cdr3_length: 17
clone_size: many
cdr3_aa: CAISETRLGDGNQPQHF
cdr3_nt: TGTGCCATCAGTGAGACTAGATTAGGCGATGGCAATCAGCCCCAGCATTTT

j_call: TRBJ1-2
v_call: TRBV24-1
d_call: TRBD1
cdr3_length: 15
clone_size: many
cdr3_aa: CATSDSPRGVDGYTF
cdr3_nt: TGTGCCACCAGTGATTCCCCCAGGGGGGTGGATGGCTACACCTTC

j_call: TRBJ2-3
v_call: TRBV9
d_call: TRBD2
cdr3_length: 16
clone_size: many
cdr3_aa: CASSVGVAGGTDTQYF
cdr3_nt: TGTGCCAGCAGCGTAGGGGTAGCGGGGGGCACAGATACGCAGTATTTT

j_call: TRBJ1-2
v_call: TRBV12-3/TRBV12-4
d_call: .
cdr3_length: 14
clone_size: many
cdr3_aa: CASSLKRVPVGYTF
cdr3_nt: TGTGCCAGCAGTTTAAAGCGGGTCCCCGTTGGCTACACCTTC

j_call: TRBJ1-2
v_call: TRBV20-1
d_call: .
cdr3_length: 11
clone_size: many
cdr3_aa: CSASFGGGYTF
cdr3_nt: TGCAGTGCGTCGTTTGGGGGAGGCTACACCTTC

j_call: TRBJ2-4
v_call: TRBV12-3/TRBV12-4
d_call: TRBD2
cdr3_length: 16
clone_size: many
cdr3_aa: CASSLRLAGAKNIQYF
cdr3_nt: TGTGCCAGCAGTTTACGGCTAGCGGGAGCCAAAAACATTCAGTACTTC

j_call: TRBJ1-1
v_call: TRBV12-3/TRBV12-4
d_call: .
cdr3_length: 14
clone_size: many
cdr3_aa: CASGLIFLSAEAFF
cdr3_nt: TGTGCCAGCGGATTGATTTTTTTAAGCGCTGAAGCTTTCTTT

j_call: TRBJ1-1
v_call: TRBV2
d_call: .
cdr3_length: 13
clone_size: many
cdr3_aa: CASTPDRNTEAFF
cdr3_nt: TGTGCCAGCACCCCGGATCGGAACACTGAAGCTTTCTTT

j_call: TRBJ1-5
v_call: TRBV19
d_call: .
cdr3_length: 14
clone_size: many
cdr3_aa: CASWEGRSNQPQHF
cdr3_nt: TGTGCCAGTTGGGAAGGGCGAAGCAATCAGCCCCAGCATTTT

j_call: TRBJ2-3
v_call: TRBV18
d_call: TRBD2
cdr3_length: 15
clone_size: .
cdr3_aa: CASSPGGVNTDTQYF
cdr3_nt: TGTGCCAGCTCCCCGGGGGGAGTTAACACAGATACGCAGTATTTT

j_call: TRBJ1-3
v_call: TRBV12-3/TRBV12-4
d_call: TRBD1
cdr3_length: 14
clone_size: many
cdr3_aa: CASRYRGDGNTIYF
cdr3_nt: TGTGCCAGCAGGTACAGGGGGGATGGAAACACCATATATTTT

j_call: TRBJ2-1
v_call: TRBV4-2
d_call: TRBD2
cdr3_length: 16
clone_size: many
cdr3_aa: CASSQDGGGAINEQFF
cdr3_nt: TGTGCCAGCAGCCAAGATGGCGGGGGGGCCATAAATGAGCAGTTCTTC

j_call: TRBJ1-1
v_call: TRBV20-1
d_call: .
cdr3_length: 15
clone_size: many
cdr3_aa: CSAAGGRGGNTEAFF
cdr3_nt: TGCAGTGCAGCCGGGGGGCGGGGGGGAAACACTGAAGCTTTCTTT

j_call: TRBJ2-1
v_call: TRBV15
d_call: .
cdr3_length: 16
clone_size: few
cdr3_aa: CATSRDRSLAGNEQFF
cdr3_nt: TGTGCCACCAGCAGAGATCGTAGTCTAGCAGGCAATGAGCAGTTCTTC

j_call: TRBJ2-1
v_call: TRBV5-1
d_call: .
cdr3_length: 15
clone_size: .
cdr3_aa: CASSLEEVFRNEQFF
cdr3_nt: TGCGCCAGCAGCTTGGAGGAGGTTTTTAGAAATGAGCAGTTCTTC

j_call: TRBJ2-1
v_call: TRBV15
d_call: TRBD2
cdr3_length: 17
clone_size: .
cdr3_aa: CATSRKRSSGGANEQFF
cdr3_nt: TGTGCCACCAGCAGAAAGAGATCCAGCGGGGGGGCAAATGAGCAGTTCTTC

j_call: TRBJ2-7
v_call: TRBV7-2
d_call: TRBD2
cdr3_length: 16
clone_size: .
cdr3_aa: CASSLIGSGATYEQYF
cdr3_nt: TGTGCCAGCAGCTTAATCGGTAGCGGGGCCACCTACGAGCAGTACTTC

j_call: TRBJ1-4
v_call: TRBV6-1
d_call: .
cdr3_length: 15
clone_size: few
cdr3_aa: CASSGRQLLNEKLFF
cdr3_nt: TGTGCCAGCAGTGGCAGACAGCTTCTTAATGAAAAACTGTTTTTT

j_call: TRBJ2-5
v_call: TRBV5-1
d_call: TRBD1
cdr3_length: 14
clone_size: many
cdr3_aa: CASRRQGMEETQYF
cdr3_nt: TGCGCCAGCAGACGACAGGGGATGGAAGAGACCCAGTACTTC

j_call: TRBJ2-2
v_call: TRBV7-2
d_call: .
cdr3_length: 14
clone_size: many
cdr3_aa: CASSSDYYTGELFF
cdr3_nt: TGTGCCAGCAGCTCGGACTATTACACCGGGGAGCTGTTTTTT

j_call: TRBJ2-7
v_call: TRBV5-1
d_call: .
cdr3_length: 14
clone_size: .
cdr3_aa: CASSPTAQGDEQYF
cdr3_nt: TGCGCCAGCAGCCCCACGGCCCAAGGGGATGAGCAGTACTTC

j_call: TRBJ1-2
v_call: TRBV5-1
d_call: TRBD1
cdr3_length: 15
clone_size: many
cdr3_aa: CASSLAWTGTGGYTF
cdr3_nt: TGCGCCAGCAGCTTGGCCTGGACAGGGACGGGCGGCTACACCTTC

j_call: TRBJ1-5
v_call: TRBV28
d_call: .
cdr3_length: 15
clone_size: many
cdr3_aa: CASIQGGGGNQPQHF
cdr3_nt: TGTGCCAGCATTCAAGGGGGAGGAGGCAATCAGCCCCAGCATTTT

j_call: TRBJ2-5
v_call: TRBV7-6
d_call: TRBD2
cdr3_length: 17
clone_size: many
cdr3_aa: CASSLFWTSVNQETQYF
cdr3_nt: TGTGCCAGCAGCTTATTCTGGACTAGCGTAAACCAAGAGACCCAGTACTTC

j_call: TRBJ2-2
v_call: TRBV7-3
d_call: TRBD1
cdr3_length: 16
clone_size: many
cdr3_aa: CASSLYDRVERRELFF
cdr3_nt: TGTGCCAGCAGCTTATATGACAGGGTCGAGCGTAGGGAGCTGTTTTTT

j_call: TRBJ2-5
v_call: TRBV7-7
d_call: .
cdr3_length: 14
clone_size: many
cdr3_aa: CASSQEGSQETQYF
cdr3_nt: TGTGCCAGCAGCCAGGAGGGGAGCCAAGAGACCCAGTACTTC

j_call: TRBJ2-3
v_call: TRBV11-2
d_call: .
cdr3_length: 14
clone_size: many
cdr3_aa: CASRSGQFGDTQYF
cdr3_nt: TGTGCCAGCAGGAGTGGGCAATTTGGAGATACGCAGTATTTT

j_call: TRBJ2-6
v_call: TRBV3-1
d_call: .
cdr3_length: 13
clone_size: many
cdr3_aa: CASSQRGANVLTF
cdr3_nt: TGTGCCAGCAGCCAACGGGGGGCCAACGTCCTGACTTTC

j_call: TRBJ2-7
v_call: TRBV28
d_call: .
cdr3_length: 14
clone_size: many
cdr3_aa: CASTPGTSVYEQYF
cdr3_nt: TGTGCCAGCACGCCGGGGACATCGGTCTACGAGCAGTACTTC

j_call: TRBJ2-7
v_call: TRBV6-5
d_call: .
cdr3_length: 12
clone_size: many
cdr3_aa: CASSDGIYEQYF
cdr3_nt: TGTGCCAGCAGTGACGGAATCTACGAGCAGTACTTC

j_call: TRBJ2-6
v_call: TRBV12-3/TRBV12-4
d_call: .
cdr3_length: 14
clone_size: many
cdr3_aa: CASSKGPGANVLTF
cdr3_nt: TGTGCCAGCAGCAAGGGCCCTGGGGCCAACGTCCTGACTTTC

j_call: TRBJ1-2
v_call: TRBV9
d_call: .
cdr3_length: 15
clone_size: few
cdr3_aa: CASTPVGGTSYGYTF
cdr3_nt: TGTGCCAGCACCCCGGTTGGAGGGACATCCTATGGCTACACCTTC

j_call: TRBJ2-1
v_call: TRBV12-3/TRBV12-4
d_call: TRBD1
cdr3_length: 15
clone_size: many
cdr3_aa: CASSSPGTANNEQFF
cdr3_nt: TGTGCCAGCAGCTCACCCGGGACAGCAAACAATGAGCAGTTCTTC

j_call: TRBJ2-1
v_call: TRBV10-1
d_call: .
cdr3_length: 13
clone_size: few
cdr3_aa: CASSSGRNNEQFF
cdr3_nt: TGCGCCAGCAGTTCCGGGAGAAACAATGAGCAGTTCTTC

j_call: TRBJ2-5
v_call: TRBV7-3
d_call: .
cdr3_length: 13
clone_size: many
cdr3_aa: CASSLRATETQYF
cdr3_nt: TGTGCCAGCAGCTTAAGGGCCACGGAGACCCAGTACTTC

j_call: TRBJ2-2
v_call: TRBV5-1
d_call: .
cdr3_length: 16
clone_size: many
cdr3_aa: CASSLEIQAGTGELFF
cdr3_nt: TGCGCCAGCAGCTTGGAGATACAGGCAGGGACCGGGGAGCTGTTTTTT

j_call: TRBJ2-7
v_call: TRBV3-1
d_call: .
cdr3_length: 15
clone_size: .
cdr3_aa: CASSRLNSGTYEQYF
cdr3_nt: TGTGCCAGCTCCAGACTTAATAGCGGAACCTACGAGCAGTACTTC

j_call: TRBJ2-1
v_call: TRBV7-9
d_call: TRBD1
cdr3_length: 17
clone_size: many
cdr3_aa: CASSLAFGTGSYNEQFF
cdr3_nt: TGTGCCAGCAGCTTAGCGTTCGGGACAGGGAGCTACAATGAGCAGTTCTTC

j_call: TRBJ1-1
v_call: TRBV7-2
d_call: .
cdr3_length: 14
clone_size: many
cdr3_aa: CASSFSPQGTEAFF
cdr3_nt: TGTGCCAGCAGCTTCAGTCCCCAGGGCACTGAAGCTTTCTTT

j_call: TRBJ1-1
v_call: TRBV18
d_call: TRBD1
cdr3_length: 14
clone_size: many
cdr3_aa: CASSPDRVLTEAFF
cdr3_nt: TGTGCCAGCTCACCGGACAGGGTATTAACTGAAGCTTTCTTT

j_call: TRBJ1-6
v_call: TRBV19
d_call: .
cdr3_length: 13
clone_size: many
cdr3_aa: CASTDRPNSPLHF
cdr3_nt: TGTGCCAGTACCGACAGACCTAATTCACCCCTCCACTTT

j_call: TRBJ2-7
v_call: TRBV5-1
d_call: TRBD2
cdr3_length: 18
clone_size: many
cdr3_aa: CASSLSSGGFSSSYEQYF
cdr3_nt: TGCGCCAGCAGCTTGAGTAGCGGGGGGTTCTCGAGCTCCTACGAGCAGTACTTC

j_call: TRBJ2-1
v_call: TRBV20-1
d_call: TRBD2
cdr3_length: 14
clone_size: many
cdr3_aa: CSHLAGGSYNEQFF
cdr3_nt: TGCAGTCATCTAGCGGGGGGCTCCTACAATGAGCAGTTCTTC

j_call: TRBJ1-1
v_call: TRBV20-1
d_call: .
cdr3_length: 13
clone_size: .
cdr3_aa: CSAREGTGTEAFF
cdr3_nt: TGCAGTGCTAGAGAAGGCACAGGCACTGAAGCTTTCTTT

j_call: TRBJ2-7
v_call: TRBV7-8
d_call: TRBD2
cdr3_length: 14
clone_size: many
cdr3_aa: CASSFWTSGGEQYF
cdr3_nt: TGTGCCAGCAGCTTTTGGACTAGCGGGGGCGAGCAGTACTTC

j_call: TRBJ1-1
v_call: TRBV20-1
d_call: TRBD1
cdr3_length: 14
clone_size: .
cdr3_aa: CSAKNRDRGTEAFF
cdr3_nt: TGCAGTGCCAAGAACCGGGACAGGGGAACTGAAGCTTTCTTT